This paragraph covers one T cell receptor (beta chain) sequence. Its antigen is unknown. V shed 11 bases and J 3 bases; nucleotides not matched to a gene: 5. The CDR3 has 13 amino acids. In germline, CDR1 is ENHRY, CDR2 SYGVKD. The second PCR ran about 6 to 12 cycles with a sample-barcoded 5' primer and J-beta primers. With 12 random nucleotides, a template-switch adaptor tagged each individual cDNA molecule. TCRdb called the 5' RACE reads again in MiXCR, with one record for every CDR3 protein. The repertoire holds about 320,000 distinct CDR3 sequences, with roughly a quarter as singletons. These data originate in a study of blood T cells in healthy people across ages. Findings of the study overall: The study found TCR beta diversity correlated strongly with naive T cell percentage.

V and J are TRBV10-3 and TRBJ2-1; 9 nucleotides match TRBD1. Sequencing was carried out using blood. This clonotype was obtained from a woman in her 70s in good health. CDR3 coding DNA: TGTGCCGCCAGGGACAGGGACTACAATGAGCAGTTCTTC. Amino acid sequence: CAARDRDYNEQFF.